This T cell receptor beta chain comes out of a study of OX40 agonist ivuxolimab in advanced cancers. Broadly, across the study: The costimulatory receptor OX40 (CD134) was targeted by ivuxolimab, a fully human IgG2 agonistic monoclonal antibody. Intravenous ivuxolimab was administered to patients every 2 weeks at six dose levels: 0.01, 0.1, 0.3, 1.5, 3 and 10 mg/kg. Among the 52 dose-escalation patients, around 20 had hepatocellular carcinoma, around 15 melanoma, 9 renal cell carcinoma and 9 head and neck cancer. In the dose-escalation cohort, 82.7% of patients were male, and the mean age was roughly 60 years, with a range of roughly 20 to 85. Patients were allowed to have had prior anti-PD-1, anti-PD-L1 or anti-CTLA-4 therapy, and around 41% of the dose-escalation patients had previously received checkpoint inhibitors. Three dose-escalation patients achieved partial responses, one with hepatocellular carcinoma and two with cutaneous melanoma. The point of sequencing TCRbeta in the periphery was to test whether ivuxolimab changed TCR sequence diversity and drove clonal T-cell expansion. The paper reports the monotherapy dose-escalation portion (N ≈ 50 patients) of the phase I ivuxolimab trial. Beyond this particular receptor, the publication reports: Low levels of normalized T-cell clonal expansion were also seen in some patients who did not respond. Partial responders in the 0.1-3.0 mg/kg groups had among the lowest normalized peripheral clonal expansion, especially among CD8+ T cells. At doses of 0.1 to 3.0 mg/kg, clonal expansion of both CD4+ and CD8+ T cells in blood was seen between baseline and week 6. Antigen specificity was not determined for the clonally expanded peripheral T cells. After ivuxolimab, CD8+ T cells had more expanded clones than CD4+ T cells on average.

For sequencing of the TCRbeta CDR3 region, genomic DNA was extracted from the sorted cells. TCRbeta CDR3 regions were sequenced using the immunoSEQ Assay. The clones in this table, taken by TCRdb from immuneACCESS, are in-frame only. Not every clone is retained; where verified, under half of the shortfall comes from an unresolved V gene, and the cause of the rest is unknown. This sample lists nearly 60,000 clones; roughly four fifths were detected once. The ten largest make up about 0.74% of the sample. V gives up 1 base and J gives up 2 bases, and the segment between their germline ends measures 9 bases. The cysteine opens and the phenylalanine closes a CDR3 of 14 amino acids. The DNA shown is the 42-base CDR3, in frame from base 1. As encoded in the germline V gene (reference sequence), CDR1 is SGHNT while CDR2 is YYREEE. The trial excluded patients who had a history of autoimmune disease or who were on systemic immunosuppression. Peripheral blood for TCR sequencing was collected from all dose cohorts at baseline, on cycle 4 day 1, and on cycle 7 day 1. Samples came from an open-label, multicenter, first-in-human phase I dose-escalation trial of ivuxolimab. The trial enrolled adults with locally advanced or metastatic head and neck squamous cell, hepatocellular, melanoma or renal cell carcinoma. CD4+ and CD8+ T cells were sorted separately from peripheral blood before TCR sequencing.

Regarding this clone: Its antigen is unknown. It has no much larger one-base neighbor in the sample; base qualities were not kept.

The rearrangement joined TRBV5-4 to TRBJ2-5; a tentative D match to TRBD2 spans 6 bases. This sequence was found in an adult with an advanced solid tumor such as melanoma, head and neck, liver or kidney cancer. This material consisted of CD4+ or CD8+ T cells sorted from blood, taken in a trial of the OX40 agonist ivuxolimab. The CDR3 here reads CASSLPGTQETQYF. In nucleotide form, the sequence is TGTGCCAGCAGCTTGCCCGGGACTCAAGAGACCCAGTACTTC.